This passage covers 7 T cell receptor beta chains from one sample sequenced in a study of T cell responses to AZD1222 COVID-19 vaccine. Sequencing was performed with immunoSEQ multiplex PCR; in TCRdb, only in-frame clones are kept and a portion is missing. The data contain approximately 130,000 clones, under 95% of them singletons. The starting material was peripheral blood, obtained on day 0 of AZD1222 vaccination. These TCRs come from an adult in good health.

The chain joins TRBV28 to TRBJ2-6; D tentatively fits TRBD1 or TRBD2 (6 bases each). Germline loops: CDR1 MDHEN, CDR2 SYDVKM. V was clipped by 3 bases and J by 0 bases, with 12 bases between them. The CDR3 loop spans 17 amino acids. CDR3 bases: TGTGCCAGCAGTTTTGCGGGACAAAACTCTGGGGCCAACGTCCTGACTTTC. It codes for CASSFAGQNSGANVLTF. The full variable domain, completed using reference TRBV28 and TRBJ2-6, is DVKVTQSSRYLVKRTGEKVFLECVQDMDHENMFWYRQDPGLGLRLIYFSYDVKMKEKGDIPEGYSVSREKKERFSLILESASTNQTSMYLCASSFAGQNSGANVLTFGAGSRLTVL.

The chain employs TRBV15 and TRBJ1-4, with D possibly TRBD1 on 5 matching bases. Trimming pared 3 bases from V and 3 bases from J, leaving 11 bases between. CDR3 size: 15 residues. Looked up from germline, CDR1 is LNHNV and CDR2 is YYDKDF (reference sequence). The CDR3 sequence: CATSSDRQPNEKLFF. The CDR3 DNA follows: TGTGCCACCAGCAGTGATAGACAGCCTAATGAAAAACTGTTTTTT.

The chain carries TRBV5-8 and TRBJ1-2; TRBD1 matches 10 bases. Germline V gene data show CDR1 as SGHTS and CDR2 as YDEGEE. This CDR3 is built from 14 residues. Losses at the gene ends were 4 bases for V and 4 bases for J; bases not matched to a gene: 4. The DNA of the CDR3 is TGTGCCAGCAGCGGGACAGGGGACTTCTATGGCTACACCTTC. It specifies CASSGTGDFYGYTF.

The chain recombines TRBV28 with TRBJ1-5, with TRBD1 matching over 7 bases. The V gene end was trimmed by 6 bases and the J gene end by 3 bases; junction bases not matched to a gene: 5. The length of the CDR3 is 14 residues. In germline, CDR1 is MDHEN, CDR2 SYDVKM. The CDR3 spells CASSLGQDNQPQHF. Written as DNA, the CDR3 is TGTGCCAGCAGCCTCGGACAGGACAATCAGCCCCAGCATTTT. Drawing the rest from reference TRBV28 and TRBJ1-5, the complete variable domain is DVKVTQSSRYLVKRTGEKVFLECVQDMDHENMFWYRQDPGLGLRLIYFSYDVKMKEKGDIPEGYSVSREKKERFSLILESASTNQTSMYLCASSLGQDNQPQHFGDGTRLSIL.

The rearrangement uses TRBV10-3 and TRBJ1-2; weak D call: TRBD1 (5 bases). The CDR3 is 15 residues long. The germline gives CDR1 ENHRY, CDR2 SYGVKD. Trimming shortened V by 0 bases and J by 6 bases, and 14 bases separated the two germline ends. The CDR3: CAISESIGGFDGYTF. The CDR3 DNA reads TGTGCCATCAGTGAGTCCATCGGGGGGTTTGATGGCTACACCTTC.

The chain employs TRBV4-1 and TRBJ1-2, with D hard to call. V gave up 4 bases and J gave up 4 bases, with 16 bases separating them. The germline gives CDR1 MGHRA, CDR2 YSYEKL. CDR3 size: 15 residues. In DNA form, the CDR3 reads TGCGCCAGCAGCCTCGGCGAACCACGGGGCTATGGCTACACCTTC. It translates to CASSLGEPRGYGYTF.

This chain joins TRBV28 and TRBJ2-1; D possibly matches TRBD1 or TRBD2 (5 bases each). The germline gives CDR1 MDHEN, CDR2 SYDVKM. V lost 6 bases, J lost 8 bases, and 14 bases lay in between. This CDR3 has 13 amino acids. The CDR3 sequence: CASRPGAFHEQFF. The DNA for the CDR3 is TGTGCCAGCAGGCCCGGGGCATTCCATGAGCAGTTCTTC.